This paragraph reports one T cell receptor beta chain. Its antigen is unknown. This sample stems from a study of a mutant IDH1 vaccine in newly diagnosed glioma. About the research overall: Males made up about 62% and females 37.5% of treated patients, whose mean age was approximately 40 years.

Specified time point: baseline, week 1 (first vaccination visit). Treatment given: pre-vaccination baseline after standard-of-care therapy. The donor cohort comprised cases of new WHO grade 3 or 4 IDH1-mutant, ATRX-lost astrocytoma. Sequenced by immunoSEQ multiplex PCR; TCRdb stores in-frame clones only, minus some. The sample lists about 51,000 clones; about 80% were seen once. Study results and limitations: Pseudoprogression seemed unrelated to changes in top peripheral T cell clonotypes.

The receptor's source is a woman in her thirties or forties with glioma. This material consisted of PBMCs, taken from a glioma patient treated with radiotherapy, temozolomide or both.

The CDR3 reads CASSQRTGGRNTIYF. The CDR3 DNA reads TGTGCCAGCAGCCAACGGACAGGGGGAAGAAACACCATATATTTT. The chain recombines TRBV14 with TRBJ1-3; 10 bases map to TRBD1. With V trimmed by 2 bases and J by 5 bases, 3 bases remained unmatched. The CDR3 sequence is 15 residues long. CDR1 is SGHDN and CDR2 is FVKESK in the germline V gene.